Detailed here is one TCR beta chain. Data came from immunoSEQ multiplex PCR; TCRdb stores just in-frame clones and leaves some out. The data contain roughly 48,000 clones, about 93% of them singletons. The record originates from a study of T cell changes during pregnancy in multiple sclerosis. This CDR3 is 15 amino acids long. Germline CDR1 SGHDN, CDR2 FVKESK. V lost 2 bases and J 5 bases, leaving 13 bases between the germline ends. The sample was CD4+ T cells from peripheral blood mononuclear cells, taken in the first trimester of pregnancy. The clonotype was recovered from a female donor with multiple sclerosis, enrolled in a pregnancy study. The genes are TRBV14 and TRBJ1-3; the D gene is possibly TRBD1 (6 bases). In DNA, the CDR3 is TGTGCCAGCAGCCAATTTACAGGGTTTAGAAACACCATATATTTT. It yields the protein CASSQFTGFRNTIYF.